The source of this T cell receptor beta chain is a study of a mutant IDH1 vaccine in newly diagnosed glioma. About the study: Before enrollment, patients got radiotherapy alone, temozolomide alone, or mostly the combination.

Time point reported: week 47, end of study. Topical imiquimod was applied with each vaccine dose, which held 300 ug of mutant IDH1 20-mer peptide. Generated by immunoSEQ multiplex PCR, the TCRdb table keeps only in-frame clones and is missing some. The table lists around 60,000 clones, about four fifths of them singletons, with around 4% in the top ten. Study-level points and caveats: The authors found pseudoprogression apparently unrelated to changes in top peripheral T cell clonotypes.

The germline V gene has CDR1 SGHTA and CDR2 FQGNSA. The length of the CDR3 is 18 residues. V lost 1 base and J lost 5, with 22 bases in between. A remark on this clone: As yet, its antigen is unknown.

This TCR was recovered from a man aged 25-45 years with glioma. This sample comprised PBMCs, obtained from a glioma patient whose treatment included an IDH1 peptide vaccine. V and J are TRBV7-2 and TRBJ2-3; no clear D gene. The CDR3 region has the DNA TGTGCCAGCAGCTTAGGTTTAGTACGGCCTGTTTTTAGAGATACGCAGTATTTT. This gives the protein CASSLGLVRPVFRDTQYF.